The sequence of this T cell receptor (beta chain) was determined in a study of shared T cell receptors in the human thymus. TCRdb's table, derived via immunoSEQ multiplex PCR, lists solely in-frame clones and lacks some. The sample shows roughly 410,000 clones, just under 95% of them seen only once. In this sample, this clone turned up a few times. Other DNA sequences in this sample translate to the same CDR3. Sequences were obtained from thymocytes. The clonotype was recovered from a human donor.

The CDR3 bases are TGTGCCAGTAGTCCGAGGGACAGGGGGTACGAGCAGTACTTC. This translates into CASSPRDRGYEQYF. This chain uses TRBV19 with TRBJ2-7; TRBD1 matches 11 bases. J gave up 4 bases and V 5 bases, and 4 bases lay outside the gene matches. Germline CDR1 is LNHDA and CDR2 is SQIVND (reference sequence). The CDR3 extends over 14 amino acids.